The 11 T cell receptor beta chains given below trace back to one sample, sequenced in a study of shared clonotypes between healthy human individuals. Assay used: immunoSEQ multiplex PCR; TCRdb lists only in-frame clones, some missing. The repertoire holds over a million clones, with 75% to 80% as singletons. Specimen: memory CD4+ T cells from PBMCs. Subset defined: CD45RA-negative fraction. All receptors come from a man younger than 30 in good health. Some clones in this sample may be carry-over from other donors' samples.

This chain joins TRBV7-9 and TRBJ2-7; D is unclear. Germline CDR1 is SEHNR and CDR2 is FQNEAQ (reference sequence). CDR3 size: 13 residues. V was cut by 3 bases and J by 0 bases, with 6 bases left in between. CDR3 nucleotides: TGTGCCAGCAGCTTTAGTACCTCCTACGAGCAGTACTTC. This gives the protein CASSFSTSYEQYF.

The chain uses TRBV6-4 and TRBJ2-3; a possible D gene is TRBD1 (6 bases). Trimming left V 3 bases short and J 2 bases short, with 12 bases between. Germline CDR1 reads MRHNA; CDR2 reads SNTAGT. The length of the CDR3 is 15 residues. CDR3 nucleotides: TGTGCCAGCAGTGAAAGCTACAGGGCCACAGATACGCAGTATTTT. This sequence encodes CASSESYRATDTQYF.

This clone showed up just a few times. The chain uses TRBV6-1 and TRBJ1-2; 7 nucleotides match TRBD1. V lost 4 bases, J lost 2 bases, and 4 bases stayed unmatched. This CDR3 spans 14 amino acids. Germline V gene data show CDR1 as MNHNS and CDR2 as SASEGT. In DNA, the CDR3 is TGTGCCAGCAGTGCCCTGACAGGGAACTATGGCTACACCTTC. It translates to CASSALTGNYGYTF.

The table lists this clone with a few counts. This chain links TRBV28 with TRBJ1-5; D is possibly TRBD1 (5 bases). V was cut by 3 bases and J by 3 bases, with 12 bases left in between. CDR1 MDHEN and CDR2 SYDVKM come from the germline V gene. The CDR3 is 15 residues long. In DNA, the CDR3 is TGTGCCAGCAGTTTTACCGGGGCCTCCAATCAGCCCCAGCATTTT. Translation gives CASSFTGASNQPQHF.

This rearrangement joins TRBV6-1 to TRBJ2-6; D unresolved. This CDR3 comprises 14 residues. Trimming pared 2 bases from V and 4 bases from J, leaving 6 bases between. Germline V lookup: CDR1 MNHNS, CDR2 SASEGT. Written as DNA, the CDR3 is TGTGCCAGCAGTGAAACGTGGGGGGCCAACGTCCTGACTTTC. Protein product: CASSETWGANVLTF.

V and J are TRBV4-1 and TRBJ1-5; TRBD1 aligns across 9 bases. CDR1 is MGHRA, CDR2 YSYEKL, per germline. The trim removed 2 bases at V and 0 bases at J, leaving 11 bases unmatched. The CDR3 loop spans 19 amino acids. DNA for the CDR3: TGCGCCAGCAGCCAAACTATCGGGACAGGGCTCTATAGCAATCAGCCCCAGCATTTT. Its translation is CASSQTIGTGLYSNQPQHF.

The chain uses TRBV6-1 and TRBJ2-7, with 11 nucleotides matching TRBD2. CDR1 and CDR2 from the germline V gene are MNHNS and SASEGT. V shed 3 bases, J shed 7 bases, and the junction held 5 bases outside the gene matches. CDR3 length: 14 amino acids. DNA of the CDR3: TGTGCCAGCAGTGAGAGACTAGCGGGATATGAGCAGTACTTC. The encoded protein is CASSERLAGYEQYF.

This clone was picked up one time. V gene TRBV29-1 combines with J gene TRBJ1-1; weak D call: TRBD1 (5 bases). The germline V and J ends were trimmed by 7 bases and 0 bases, with 15 bases remaining between them. Per germline, CDR1 SQVTM and CDR2 ANQGSEA. CDR3 length: 14 residues. The CDR3 region is CSARRGTVNTEAFF. CDR3 nucleotides: TGCAGCGCGCGGCGAGGGACGGTGAACACTGAAGCTTTCTTT.

The rearrangement links TRBV5-1 to TRBJ2-7, with TRBD2 identical over 7 bases. The germline V gene has CDR1 SGHRS and CDR2 YFSETQ. J was trimmed by 5 bases and V by 0 bases; bases with no gene match: 14. The CDR3 contains 17 residues. The CDR3 sequence: CASSLAVVGGLFHEQYF. CDR3 in DNA: TGCGCCAGCAGCTTGGCCGTAGTGGGAGGGCTCTTCCACGAGCAGTACTTC.

As regards this clone: A read error may account for a junction end that differs from germline. The chain employs TRBV25-1 and TRBJ2-7; possibly TRBD1 for D (6 bases). This CDR3 contains 16 residues. Germline CDR1 MGHDK, CDR2 SYGVNS. For the CDR3, the DNA is TGTGCCAACAGTGATTCACTCGACAGGAGCTCCTACGAGCAGTACTTC. Translation gives CANSDSLDRSSYEQYF.

This clone appeared many times. The chain couples TRBV18 to TRBJ1-1, with D possibly being TRBD1 (5 bases). This CDR3 comprises 15 residues. Germline V gives CDR1 KGHSH, CDR2 LQKENI. Deletions cut 6 bases from V and 0 bases from J, with 14 bases between. The CDR3 protein is CASSSKDSLNTEAFF. CDR3 nucleotide sequence: TGTGCCAGCTCGAGCAAAGACAGTTTGAACACTGAAGCTTTCTTT.